This T cell receptor beta chain was profiled in a study of post-analysis software for immune sequencing data. Study-wide background: The disease courses spanned relapsing-remitting, secondary progressive and progressive-relapsing forms of multiple sclerosis. Study-wide results and limits: Patients carried four or five TRBV segments more frequently than controls did, and TRBV5-6, TRBV5-1 and TRBV20-1 were among them. F-measure co-clustering was strong for batch-matched samples. When compared against controls, multiple sclerosis patients showed significantly lower normalized Chao1 diversity.

The CDR3 contains 12 residues. Germline loops: CDR1 DFQATT, CDR2 SNEGSKA (reference sequence). cDNA libraries of TCR beta carried unique molecular identifiers. Each sample of roughly 0.9 to 11 million input T cells yielded around 500,000 cDNA molecules, so each molecule approximated one T cell. TCRdb reprocessed the PCR reads with MiXCR, giving one entry per CDR3 protein. The table has 700,000 to 900,000 distinct CDR3 sequences, just over 45% seen once. Worth noting for this clonotype: Its antigen is currently unknown.

V is TRBV20-1 and J is TRBJ2-5; 7 nucleotides align to TRBD2. This receptor was identified in a girl aged 5-17 years with multiple sclerosis. The material sequenced was blood. The CDR3 spells CSPGGREETQYF. CDR3 DNA: TGCAGCCCTGGGGGGAGGGAAGAGACCCAGTACTTC.